The entry below describes one TCR beta chain. Looked up from germline, CDR1 is MDHEN and CDR2 is SYDVKM. The CDR3 runs 11 residues. J lost 13 bases, V lost 6 bases, and 6 bases had no gene match. This sample was included in a study of T-cell memory formation after mild COVID-19. MiXCR, applied by TCRdb to the 5' RACE reads, yields one record per CDR3 protein. The sample shows some 490,000 distinct CDR3 sequences, 15% to 20% of them seen only once. The sequenced sample was PBMCs or a T cell subset sorted from them (not recorded which). This sequence was found in an adult woman who had mild COVID-19 (a few samples of this study predate the infection). Cell type and time point are not known. The V and J genes are TRBV28 and TRBJ2-1, with 7 bases that match TRBD2. CDR3 region: CASSRGLEQFF. CDR3 sequence (DNA): TGTGCCAGCAGCCGCGGACTAGAACAGTTCTTC.